The 26 T cell receptor beta chains below were found in one sample sequenced in a study of CXCR3-negative and CXCR3-positive naive CD8 T cells. Via 5' RACE with UMI labels, TRB cDNA libraries were prepared. TCRdb reprocessed the 5' RACE reads, with one entry per CDR3 protein and no DNA. The sample includes nearly 45,000 distinct CDR3 sequences. What was sequenced was memory CD8+ T cells from blood. These receptors originate from a human donor in good health. Some clones in this sample may be carry-over from other donors' samples.

V and J are TRBV28 and TRBJ1-5. CDR1 and CDR2 (germline): MDHEN, SYDVKM. The CDR3 runs 14 residues. CDR3 protein: CASSFEVVLQPQHF.

The rearrangement links TRBV18 to TRBJ2-3; TCRdb returns TRBD2, unconfirmable since there is no DNA. Germline V gene sequence: CDR1 KGHSH, CDR2 LQKENI. The CDR3 contains 14 residues. The CDR3 loop is CASSPSGSTDTQYF.

The chain is built from TRBV25-1 and TRBJ2-5; TCRdb outputs TRBD1, but without DNA this stays unchecked. CDR1 and CDR2 (germline): MGHDK, SYGVNS. The CDR3 runs 12 residues. The CDR3 loop reads CAGARTGGTQYF.

V is TRBV2 and J is TRBJ1-1; TCRdb selects TRBD1, and the lack of DNA leaves this call unchecked. Germline-derived CDR1 and CDR2 are SNHLY and FYNNEI. The CDR3 consists of 14 residues. Here the CDR3 reads CASDSPDRGTEAFF.

CDR3 residues: CASSLQDSDTQYF. The rearrangement joins TRBV18 to TRBJ2-3; TCRdb designates TRBD1, a call that cannot be tested without DNA. Germline V gives CDR1 KGHSH, CDR2 LQKENI. The CDR3 runs to 13 residues.

The chain couples TRBV5-6 to TRBJ2-7. The CDR3 covers 13 residues. The germline V gene encodes CDR1 SGHDT and CDR2 YYEEEE. CDR3 loop: CASSWDYSYEQYF. Supplemented by reference TRBV5-6 and TRBJ2-7, the full variable domain reads DAGVTQSPTHLIKTRGQQVTLRCSPKSGHDTVSWYQQALGQGPQFIFQYYEEEERQRGNFPDRFSGHQFPNYSSELNVNALLLGDSALYLCASSWDYSYEQYFGPGTRLTVT.

This chain links TRBV29-1 with TRBJ2-3; the D call from TCRdb, TRBD2, cannot be confirmed without DNA. Germline V lookup: CDR1 SQVTM, CDR2 ANQGSEA. The CDR3 consists of 14 residues. The CDR3 protein is CSVVKAEMWDTQYF.

The V call is TRBV7-8, the J call TRBJ1-6; TCRdb names TRBD1, which stays unverified in the absence of DNA. The CDR3 extends over 13 amino acids. Per germline, CDR1 SGHVS and CDR2 FQNEAQ. The CDR3 here is CASSFDPGSPLHF. The whole variable domain, filled in from reference TRBV7-8 and TRBJ1-6, reads GAGVSQSPRYKVAKRGQDVALRCDPISGHVSLFWYQQALGQGPEFLTYFQNEAQLDKSGLPSDRFFAERPEGSVSTLKIQRTQQEDSAVYLCASSFDPGSPLHFGNGTRLTVT.

V gene TRBV7-2 combines with J gene TRBJ1-3. The CDR3 is made up of 17 amino acids. Looked up from germline, CDR1 is SGHTA and CDR2 is FQGNSA. CDR3 sequence: CASSLAGRWNTGNTIYF.

The gene calls are TRBV12-3 or TRBV12-4 and TRBJ2-5; the TRBD2 assignment by TCRdb is unverifiable without DNA. This CDR3 spans 15 amino acids. CDR3 amino acids: CASRSQDGGVETQYF.

The gene calls are TRBV28 and TRBJ2-3. Looked up from germline, CDR1 is MDHEN and CDR2 is SYDVKM. This CDR3 has 11 residues. The CDR3 is CASSLVDTQYF.

The chain employs TRBV4-3 and TRBJ2-7. The CDR3 spans 13 residues. Germline V gene sequence: CDR1 LGHNA, CDR2 YSLEER. The CDR3 spells CASSQDRAYEQYF.

This chain joins TRBV6-4 and TRBJ2-1; TCRdb's D gene call, TRBD2, goes unchecked for lack of DNA. The CDR3 length is 13 residues. CDR1 and CDR2 (germline): MRHNA, SNTAGT. The CDR3 region is CASSAGTTDEQFF.

V and J are TRBV20-1 and TRBJ2-6; TCRdb returns TRBD1, unconfirmable since there is no DNA. Germline CDR1 reads DFQATT; CDR2 reads SNEGSKA (reference sequence). CDR3 size: 16 residues. CDR3 in amino acids: CSAELGGPSGANVLTF.

CDR3 in amino acids: CASSLGQRTEAFF. The V call is TRBV27, the J call TRBJ1-1; the D call from TCRdb, TRBD1, cannot be confirmed without DNA. Germline V lookup: CDR1 MNHEY, CDR2 SMNVEV (reference sequence). This CDR3 contains 13 residues.

The gene calls are TRBV14 and TRBJ1-2. The CDR3 consists of 17 residues. Per the germline V gene, CDR1 is SGHDN and CDR2 is FVKESK. The CDR3 here is CASSQDRDGGQDYGYTF.

The chain links TRBV3-1 to TRBJ1-4. CDR1 is LGHDT, CDR2 YNNKEL, per germline (reference sequence). This CDR3 has 16 amino acids. The CDR3 is CASSPHEVTTNEKLFF.

Here the CDR3 reads CASRPAGRTGELFF. This rearrangement joins TRBV5-1 to TRBJ2-2; checking the TCRdb D call of TRBD1 is not possible without DNA. The CDR3 totals 14 residues. Germline V CDR1 and CDR2: SGHRS, YFSETQ.

The chain couples TRBV28 to TRBJ2-3; TCRdb outputs TRBD2, but without DNA this stays unchecked. Germline V gene sequence: CDR1 MDHEN, CDR2 SYDVKM. The CDR3 has 16 amino acids. CDR3 sequence: CASSLGRGRRGDTQYF.

This chain uses TRBV28 with TRBJ2-5. This CDR3 spans 12 amino acids. Germline V CDR1 and CDR2: MDHEN, SYDVKM. CDR3 amino acids: CASSLYGETQYF.

The V call is TRBV10-2, the J call TRBJ1-5; TCRdb designates TRBD1, a call that cannot be tested without DNA. The CDR3 totals 15 residues. Germline V gene sequence: CDR1 WSHSY, CDR2 SAAADI. CDR3 amino acids: CASSEGAWANQPQHF.

The chain recombines TRBV3-1 with TRBJ2-3. This CDR3 is built from 17 residues. Germline lookup yields CDR1 LGHDT and CDR2 YNNKEL (reference sequence). The CDR3 is CASSQDLSEASTDTQYF.

This chain joins TRBV7-3 and TRBJ1-6. CDR3 length equals 14 residues. The germline V gene has CDR1 SGHTA and CDR2 FQGTGA. The CDR3 protein is CASSLGGSNSPLHF.

The CDR3 region is CSASGGVWYNEQFF. The J gene is TRBJ2-1, the V gene TRBV20-1; TCRdb picks TRBD1, but there is no DNA to check that call. The CDR3 runs 14 residues. From germline, CDR1 is DFQATT and CDR2 SNEGSKA (reference sequence).

This chain uses TRBV18 with TRBJ2-1; the TCRdb D gene call, TRBD1, has no DNA to confirm it. The CDR3 loop spans 16 amino acids. Germline values: CDR1 KGHSH, CDR2 LQKENI. The CDR3: CASSPTGPSSYNEQFF.

The rearrangement uses TRBV12-3 or TRBV12-4 and TRBJ2-3. The CDR3 consists of 14 residues. The chain's CDR3 is CASRITGSTDTQYF.